The 30 T cell receptor beta chains below come from one sample, sequenced in a study of blood T cell repertoires in COVID-19. Sequencing used immunoSEQ multiplex PCR; TCRdb keeps in-frame clones, though not all of them. The sample lists about 220,000 clones, around 84% seen once, with roughly 5.3% in the top ten. Sequencing was carried out using peripheral blood. The receptors come from an older woman who had recovered from COVID-19.

The chain uses TRBV10-3 and TRBJ2-1; maybe TRBD2 (7 bases). The CDR3 contains 15 residues. The V and J ends lost 6 bases and 5 bases respectively, with 17 bases between them. CDR1 and CDR2 from the germline V gene are ENHRY and SYGVKD. CDR3 nucleotide sequence: TGTGCCATCAGGCGGGGGCTCAATACTGACAATGAGCAGTTCTTC. Amino acids: CAIRRGLNTDNEQFF.

The chain joins TRBV29-1 to TRBJ2-4; TRBD1 aligns across 8 bases. J lost 2 bases, V lost 1 base, and 10 bases had no gene match. The germline V gene has CDR1 SQVTM and CDR2 ANQGSEA. The CDR3 spans 17 residues. The CDR3 DNA reads as TGCAGCGTTGAAGCGCGGACAGGGTCCATTACCAAAAACATTCAGTACTTC. Amino acids: CSVEARTGSITKNIQYF.

This rearrangement joins TRBV30 to TRBJ1-2; 7 bases are a match to TRBD1. Germline CDR1 reads GTSNPN; CDR2 reads SVGIG (reference sequence). This CDR3 is 14 amino acids long. Losses at the gene ends were 5 bases for V and 0 bases for J; bases not matched to a gene: 6. The CDR3 DNA reads TGTGCCTGGGGTTCGACAGGGACTAACTATGGCTACACCTTC. It codes for CAWGSTGTNYGYTF. Variable domain in full (rest from reference TRBV30 and TRBJ1-2): SQTIHQWPATLVQPVGSPLSLECTVEGTSNPNLYWYRQAAGRGLQLLFYSVGIGQISSEVPQNLSASRPQDRQFILSSKKLLLSDSGFYLCAWGSTGTNYGYTFGSGTRLTVV.

The chain combines TRBV30 with TRBJ2-5; TRBD1 matches 7 bases. V shed 5 bases and J 5 bases; nucleotides not matched to a gene: 5. CDR3 length: 12 residues. Germline assignment: CDR1 GTSNPN and CDR2 SVGIG (reference sequence). The CDR3 is CAWDRDGETQYF. CDR3 sequence (DNA): TGTGCCTGGGACAGGGACGGGGAGACCCAGTACTTC.

The DNA of the CDR3 is TGTGCCAGCACCCCGGGTCCCAATCAGCCCCAGCATTTT. Protein product: CASTPGPNQPQHF. V and J are TRBV12-3 or TRBV12-4 and TRBJ1-5; the D is unclear. The CDR3 extends over 13 amino acids. V lost 7 bases and J 3 bases, leaving 10 bases between the germline ends.

V usage is TRBV11-2 and J usage is TRBJ2-5; a weak D match, TRBD1 (7 bases). Germline V gene lookup returns CDR1 SGHAT and CDR2 FQNNGV. The CDR3 loop spans 17 amino acids. Deletions cut 0 bases from V and 7 bases from J, with 21 bases between. In DNA form, the CDR3 reads TGTGCCAGCAGCTTAGATAGGGGGGACAGCTCCTTTGCGACCCAGTACTTC. Translation: CASSLDRGDSSFATQYF. Using reference TRBV11-2 and TRBJ2-5 for the parts outside the CDR3, the full variable domain is EAGVAQSPRYKIIEKRQSVAFWCNPISGHATLYWYQQILGQGPKLLIQFQNNGVVDDSQLPKDRFSAERLKGVDSTLKIQPAKLEDSAVYLCASSLDRGDSSFATQYFGPGTRLLVL.

The chain uses TRBV19 and TRBJ2-1; weak D call: TRBD2 (6 bases). The CDR3 is made up of 16 amino acids. Looked up from germline, CDR1 is LNHDA and CDR2 is SQIVND (reference sequence). The ends were cut back, 6 bases at V and 3 bases at J, with 18 bases in the middle. CDR3 DNA: TGTGCCAGTAGGGCAGGTCCGGGGGTCCGCTACAATGAGCAGTTCTTC. Its protein product is CASRAGPGVRYNEQFF.

The genes are TRBV5-1 and TRBJ2-2, with 12 bases that match TRBD2. V shed 4 bases, J shed 2 bases, and the junction held 9 bases outside the gene matches. CDR1 SGHRS and CDR2 YFSETQ come from the germline V gene. CDR3 length equals 18 residues. In nucleotides, the CDR3 is TGCGCCAGCAGCCCTCGGACTAGCGGGGAGACAAACACCGGGGAGCTGTTTTTT. It translates to CASSPRTSGETNTGELFF.

The rearrangement joins TRBV6-2 or TRBV6-3 to TRBJ2-2; 9 bases match TRBD2. Trimming cost V 4 bases and J 1 base; bases outside gene matches: 13. The CDR3 sequence is 19 residues long. Germline CDR1 MNHEY, CDR2 SVGEGT. The CDR3 reads CASSSHPPTSGVNTGELFF. The CDR3 DNA sequence: TGTGCCAGCAGTTCGCACCCCCCGACTAGCGGCGTGAACACCGGGGAGCTGTTTTTT.

This clone showed up just a few times. V and J are TRBV18 and TRBJ1-6; D may be TRBD1 (6 bases). Germline V gene sequence: CDR1 KGHSH, CDR2 LQKENI. CDR3 length equals 14 residues. Trimming cost V 3 bases and J 8 bases, with 11 bases left between them. The CDR3 loop reads CASSPGTRDSPLHF. CDR3 DNA sequence: TGTGCCAGCTCACCGGGGACAAGAGATTCACCCCTCCACTTT.

The rearrangement joins TRBV11-3 to TRBJ2-3, with a possible D match to TRBD2 (6 bases). The CDR3 has 15 amino acids. The germline CDR1 and CDR2 sequences are SGHNT and YENEEA. Trimming removed 5 bases at V and 1 base at J, with 13 bases between. CDR3 sequence reads: CASSPGLSRTDTQYF. The CDR3 nucleotides read TGTGCCAGCAGCCCGGGACTCTCTCGCACAGATACGCAGTATTTT. Complete variable domain (other parts from reference TRBV11-3 and TRBJ2-3): EAGVVQSPRYKIIEKKQPVAFWCNPISGHNTLYWYLQNLGQGPELLIRYENEEAVDDSQLPKDRFSAERLKGVDSTLKIQPAELGDSAVYLCASSPGLSRTDTQYFGPGTRLTVL.

The rearrangement uses TRBV7-8 and TRBJ2-6; perhaps TRBD1 as D (6 bases). The CDR3 is 14 residues long. V lost 6 bases and J 4 bases, leaving 10 bases between the germline ends. Germline-derived CDR1 and CDR2 are SGHVS and FQNEAQ. CDR3 residues: CASSTGTGANVLTF. The DNA of the CDR3 is TGTGCCAGCAGTACAGGGACCGGGGCCAACGTCCTGACTTTC.

The rearrangement joins TRBV3-1 (or the pseudogene TRBV3-2) to TRBJ1-1; D remains unclear. Germline values: CDR1 LGHDT, CDR2 YNNKEL (reference sequence). There are 13 residues in the CDR3. With 2 bases removed from V and 1 base from J, the gap between germline ends came to 5 bases. The chain's CDR3 is CASSQTWNTEAFF. The CDR3 DNA reads TGTGCCAGCAGCCAAACATGGAACACTGAAGCTTTCTTT.

CDR3 sequence: CATSRGTGLYGYTF. CDR3 nucleotides: TGTGCCACCAGCAGAGGGACAGGTCTCTATGGCTACACCTTC. V is TRBV15 and J is TRBJ1-2; 7 nucleotides match TRBD1. Germline-derived CDR1 and CDR2 are LNHNV and YYDKDF (reference sequence). The CDR3 runs 14 residues. J was trimmed by 4 bases and V by 1 base; bases with no gene match: 3.

This chain links TRBV7-3 with TRBJ1-1; 7 bases line up with TRBD1. The germline V gene has CDR1 SGHTA and CDR2 FQGTGA. The trim removed 4 bases at V and 6 bases at J, leaving 11 bases unmatched. This CDR3 contains 15 residues. The CDR3 DNA is TGTGCCAGCAGCTACCCCCGCGACAGGGATTCTGAAGCTTTCTTT. It translates to CASSYPRDRDSEAFF.

The chain employs TRBV9 and TRBJ1-6; TRBD1 is a possible D gene (5 bases). This CDR3 region has 16 residues. Germline CDR1 reads SGDLS; CDR2 reads YYNGEE. Trimming cost V 0 bases and J 0 bases, with 7 bases left between them. In DNA form, the CDR3 reads TGTGCCAGCAGCGTAGCGGGGGGCTCCTATAATTCACCCCTCCACTTT. It translates to CASSVAGGSYNSPLHF. Full variable domain (outside the CDR3, taken from reference TRBV9 and TRBJ1-6): DSGVTQTPKHLITATGQRVTLRCSPRSGDLSVYWYQQSLDQGLQFLIQYYNGEERAKGNILERFSAQQFPDLHSELNLSSLELGDSALYFCASSVAGGSYNSPLHFGNGTRLTVT.

CDR3 region: CASRGEKLFF. DNA of the CDR3: TGTGCCAGTCGGGGTGAAAAACTGTTTTTT. The chain recombines TRBV19 with TRBJ1-4, with D unresolved. Germline V gene lookup returns CDR1 LNHDA and CDR2 SQIVND (reference sequence). The V end lost 8 bases, the J end lost 7 bases, and 5 bases lay between the germline ends. CDR3 length equals 10 residues.

V is TRBV4-2 and J is TRBJ1-4; D uncertain. The CDR3 covers 17 residues. The germline V gene encodes CDR1 LGHNA and CDR2 YNFKEQ. Trimming removed 0 bases at V and 6 bases at J, with 17 bases between. As DNA, the CDR3 is TGTGCCAGCAGCCAAGATATGGCGGCCCCAGCCCATGAAAAACTGTTTTTT. Encoded protein: CASSQDMAAPAHEKLFF.

The J gene is TRBJ2-7, the V gene TRBV13, with D possibly matching TRBD1 (6 bases). Germline values: CDR1 PRHDT, CDR2 FYEKMQ (reference sequence). The CDR3 sequence is 13 residues long. V was shortened by 4 bases and J by 6 bases, with 13 bases between the two germline ends. The CDR3 nucleotides read TGTGCCAGCAGCTCGGACAGCTCTGGCGAGCAGTACTTC. This encodes CASSSDSSGEQYF.

The chain employs TRBV11-2 and TRBJ2-1; 13 nucleotides align to TRBD2. The germline V gene encodes CDR1 SGHAT and CDR2 FQNNGV. This CDR3 region has 19 residues. V dropped 3 bases and J dropped 5; count of bases not matched to a gene: 13. This chain's CDR3 is CASSFSPRTSGGPNNEQFF. The DNA of the CDR3 is TGTGCCAGCAGCTTCTCCCCTCGGACTAGCGGGGGACCTAACAATGAGCAGTTCTTC.

The chain's CDR3 is CASTPGGNTIYF. For the CDR3, the DNA is TGTGCCAGCACCCCAGGCGGGAACACCATATATTTT. The rearrangement links TRBV6-6 to TRBJ1-3; D is undetermined. CDR1 is MNHNY, CDR2 SVGAGI, per germline (reference sequence). The CDR3 sequence is 12 residues long. Trimming shortened V by 7 bases and J by 7 bases, and 11 bases separated the two germline ends.

The V and J genes are TRBV10-3 and TRBJ1-2; TRBD1 matches at 11 bases. Trimming at V came to 0 bases and at J to 4 bases, leaving 13 bases not matched to a gene. The CDR3 has 19 amino acids. Germline V gene sequence: CDR1 ENHRY, CDR2 SYGVKD. The CDR3 nucleotides read TGTGCCATCAGTGAGTCCCCGCTCCGGACAGGGGGCGCCTTCTATGGCTACACCTTC. Translating it yields CAISESPLRTGGAFYGYTF.

CDR3 nucleotide sequence: TGTGCCAGCAGGCCCAGGGGTGGAGAGACCCAGTACTTC. As protein: CASRPRGGETQYF. This chain connects TRBV3-1 (or the pseudogene TRBV3-2) to TRBJ2-5; D may be TRBD1 (6 bases). CDR1 LGHDT and CDR2 YNNKEL come from the germline V gene (reference sequence). The CDR3 spans 13 residues. V lost 6 bases to trimming and J lost 4 bases, with 12 bases between them.

The chain employs TRBV18 and TRBJ1-3; D is ambiguous. The CDR3 has 16 amino acids. The V and J ends lost 6 bases and 0 bases respectively, with 15 bases between them. CDR1 is KGHSH and CDR2 is LQKENI in the germline V gene. CDR3 protein: CASSNTAGSSGNTIYF. The CDR3, as DNA: TGTGCCAGCTCGAATACCGCCGGGAGCTCTGGAAACACCATATATTTT.

The chain combines TRBV20-1 with TRBJ2-7; D ambiguous. From germline, CDR1 is DFQATT and CDR2 SNEGSKA (reference sequence). Trimming cost V 3 bases and J 4 bases, with 7 bases left between them. The CDR3 extends over 11 amino acids. The CDR3 coding sequence is TGCAGTGCTAGTATACTTTACGAGCAGTACTTC. Its protein is CSASILYEQYF.

The count of this clone is one. The chain has TRBV7-3 and TRBJ1-5; 11 bases are shared with TRBD1. The CDR3 is 16 residues long. V dropped 4 bases and J dropped 5; count of bases not matched to a gene: 7. Germline values: CDR1 SGHTA, CDR2 FQGTGA. CDR3 nucleotides: TGTGCCAGCAGCTCGAAAGAGGGACAGGGGGATCAGCCCCAGCATTTT. Translation gives CASSSKEGQGDQPQHF.

The rearrangement joins TRBV6-6 to TRBJ1-4; 9 bases line up with TRBD1. This CDR3 contains 14 residues. J was trimmed by 8 bases and V by 5 bases; bases with no gene match: 6. Germline V CDR1 and CDR2: MNHNY, SVGAGI (reference sequence). The CDR3 sequence is CASSTGGGREKLFF. The DNA of the CDR3 is TGTGCCAGCAGTACAGGGGGCGGTAGGGAAAAACTGTTTTTT.

The CDR3 spells CASTGGANTGELFF. The DNA for the CDR3 is TGTGCCAGCACTGGGGGGGCGAACACCGGGGAGCTGTTTTTT. The rearrangement links TRBV2 to TRBJ2-2; 7 bases align to TRBD2. V lost 7 bases to trimming and J lost 0 bases; unmatched junction nucleotides: 2. The germline gives CDR1 SNHLY, CDR2 FYNNEI. CDR3 length equals 14 residues.

V usage is TRBV4-3 and J usage is TRBJ1-2; 8 bases are a match to TRBD1. Trimming cost V 4 bases and J 7 bases; bases outside gene matches: 8. The germline gives CDR1 LGHNA, CDR2 YSLEER. The CDR3 has 14 residues. The CDR3 sequence: CASSRQGARGGYTF. The DNA of the CDR3 is TGCGCCAGCAGCCGGCAGGGGGCGCGGGGTGGCTACACCTTC.

The J gene is TRBJ1-4, the V gene TRBV19; D gene unclear. CDR3 size: 12 residues. V lost 9 bases to trimming and J lost 8 bases, with 13 bases between them. From germline, CDR1 is LNHDA and CDR2 SQIVND (reference sequence). The CDR3 DNA reads as TGTGCCAGCGGAGGTACCGGGGAAAAACTGTTTTTT. Amino acid sequence: CASGGTGEKLFF.